These T cell receptor beta chains were read from a single sample in a study of blood T cell repertoires in COVID-19. Data came from immunoSEQ multiplex PCR; TCRdb stores just in-frame clones and leaves some out. The repertoire holds some 390,000 clones, 85% to 90% seen once, with approximately 1.2% in the top ten. The sample taken for sequencing was PBMCs or T cells enriched from blood (not recorded which). The source is a man aged 25-45 years who had recovered from COVID-19. The CDR3 runs from the conserved cysteine through the conserved F or W. Each record gives: D gene, V gene, J gene, CDR3 DNA, CDR3 protein. A D gene is named only where the DNA matches it firmly.

.	TRBV11-2	TRBJ2-7	TGTGCCAGCAGCCCAACCGTGGGGGGTCAGAGCTCCTACGAGCAGTACTTC	CASSPTVGGQSSYEQYF
.	TRBV27	TRBJ1-5	TGTGCCAGCAGGCTGTCAGGGATTAGCTGGAGCAATCAGCCCCAGCATTTT	CASRLSGISWSNQPQHF
TRBD1	TRBV19	TRBJ1-4	TGTGCCAGTAGGCAACCGGGACAGCTCAATGAAAAACTGTTTTTT	CASRQPGQLNEKLFF
.	TRBV20-1	TRBJ1-1	TGCAGTGCCTCTCCTATCACTGAAGCTTTCTTT	CSASPITEAFF
.	TRBV5-1	TRBJ1-4	TGCGCCAGCAGCTTGGCTGCTGGGCTGGATTATAATGAAAAACTGTTTTTT	CASSLAAGLDYNEKLFF
.	TRBV7-2	TRBJ2-4	TGTGCCAGCAGCTTCAGGGGAGCCAAAAACATTCAGTACTTC	CASSFRGAKNIQYF
.	TRBV20-1	TRBJ2-6	TGCAGTGCTAGTGGCGGGGTCGGGGCCAACGTCCTGACTTTC	CSASGGVGANVLTF
.	TRBV28	TRBJ1-6	TGTGCCAGCGGGGGGGGCGCAGGTTCACCCCTCCACTTT	CASGGGAGSPLHF
TRBD2	TRBV9	TRBJ2-2	TGTGCCAGCAGCGTCCCCTCTGGGACGGGAGGGTACACCGGGGAGCTGTTTTTT	CASSVPSGTGGYTGELFF
.	TRBV9	TRBJ1-3	TGTGCCAGCAGCGGACGTCTAGCTTTCTCTGGAAACACCATATATTTT	CASSGRLAFSGNTIYF
.	TRBV25-1	TRBJ2-7	TGTGCCAGCAGTGAAATGACAGGCTACTCCTACGAGCAGTACTTC	CASSEMTGYSYEQYF
.	TRBV10-3	TRBJ1-6	TGTGCCATCAGTGGGCGGGGGAGATATAATTCACCCCTCCACTTT	CAISGRGRYNSPLHF
TRBD1	TRBV3-1/TRBV3-2	TRBJ1-3	TGTGCCAGCACCGAGGGGGCGCCCGGAAACACCATATATTTT	CASTEGAPGNTIYF
.	TRBV6-1	TRBJ1-5	TGTGCCAGCAGTGAGGGTGGGGGGGGCGATGGCAATCAGCCCCAGCATTTT	CASSEGGGGDGNQPQHF